The T cell receptor beta chain under discussion was sequenced for a study of blood T cell repertoires in COVID-19. At the level of the study: Sites in the United States, Italy and Spain provided acute and convalescent COVID-19 samples. T cells, B-cell-depleted T cells, or PBMCs provided the cDNA or gDNA that served as material.

V lost 5 bases and J lost 7; bases outside the gene matches: 5. This CDR3 has 13 amino acids. Germline CDR1 reads SGHTA; CDR2 reads FQGNSA. Per the original methods: From reference gene primer amplification, estimates of nucleated cell counts were derived. The protocol was immunoSEQ multiplex PCR, while the TCRdb copy is restricted to in-frame clones and leaves out a portion. D and trimming come from the DNA, and the V and J calls and clone size come from that table. The data contain some 300,000 clones, about 90% of them singletons. Seattle participants joined during active infection and were tracked over time.

The chain has TRBV7-2 and TRBJ2-1, with TRBD1 identical over 7 bases. Input material: peripheral blood. The sequence came from a woman between 50 and 59 years old with COVID-19, enrolled during active disease. CDR3 sequence: CASSEGGRNEQFF. CDR3 DNA: TGTGCCAGCAGCGAAGGGGGCAGGAATGAGCAGTTCTTC.